These 9 T cell receptor beta chains share one sample of origin, sequenced in a study of cytomegalovirus exposure and HLA in healthy donors. It was with 60 Vbeta and 13 Jbeta primers that the PCR ran. This table comes from immunoSEQ multiplex PCR, and its TCRdb copy is limited to in-frame clones, with some not included. This table holds 65,000 or so clones, approximately 80% found once. What was sequenced was PBMCs. Receptor source: a woman aged 40 to 49 in good health and CMV-seropositive.

The V gene is TRBV7-9, the J gene TRBJ2-2, with D maybe TRBD2 (6 bases). In germline, CDR1 is SEHNR, CDR2 FQNEAQ (reference sequence). The CDR3 is made up of 14 amino acids. V was cut by 5 bases and J by 1 base, with 8 bases left in between. As DNA, the CDR3 is TGTGCCAGCAGCCGGGACTTGAACACCGGGGAGCTGTTTTTT. Protein product: CASSRDLNTGELFF.

The V gene is TRBV18, the J gene TRBJ2-3; D is unclear. Looked up from germline, CDR1 is KGHSH and CDR2 is LQKENI. The CDR3 consists of 13 residues. Trimming stripped 2 bases from V and 14 bases from J, with 17 bases between. The CDR3 is CASSPVTGGGRYF. The CDR3 DNA is TGTGCCAGCTCACCAGTGACTGGTGGCGGAAGGTATTTT.

The chain is built from TRBV7-2 and TRBJ2-3, with D hard to call. This CDR3 has 12 amino acids. The germline V gene has CDR1 SGHTA and CDR2 FQGNSA. Trimming took 5 bases from V and 2 from J, leaving 5 bases between them. CDR3 in DNA: TGTGCCAGCAGCGCCTACACAGATACGCAGTATTTT. Protein sequence: CASSAYTDTQYF.

The chain is built from TRBV21-1 and TRBJ1-1; the table's D call, TRBD1, has no DNA check behind it. TRBV21-1 is recorded as a pseudogene. This CDR3 comprises 10 residues. CDR3 DNA: TGTGCCAGCAGCCCTCAGGAAGCTTTCTTT. Translating it yields CASSPQEAFF.

The rearrangement uses TRBV7-9 and TRBJ2-4; 7 bases align to TRBD2. With V trimmed by 4 bases and J by 6 bases, 15 bases remained unmatched. The V gene's germline CDR1 is SEHNR and CDR2 FQNEAQ (reference sequence). The CDR3 covers 17 residues. The CDR3 loop reads CASSSTTRGGPRNIQYF. CDR3 in DNA: TGTGCCAGCAGCTCGACAACGCGGGGAGGGCCCCGAAACATTCAGTACTTC.

The chain joins TRBV6-1 to TRBJ2-5; 7 bases are a match to TRBD1. The ends lost 5 bases at V and 2 bases at J; junction bases unmatched: 8. Germline-derived CDR1 and CDR2 are MNHNS and SASEGT. This CDR3 comprises 15 residues. CDR3: CASSQYRGVQETQYF. In nucleotides, the CDR3 is TGTGCCAGCAGTCAATACAGGGGTGTACAAGAGACCCAGTACTTC.

The V call is TRBV18, the J call TRBJ2-2; D is possibly TRBD1 (5 bases). Germline values: CDR1 KGHSH, CDR2 LQKENI. The CDR3 loop spans 13 amino acids. V lost 7 bases and J 2 bases, leaving 8 bases between the germline ends. The CDR3 sequence: CASWQGNTGELFF. The CDR3 region has the DNA TGTGCCAGCTGGCAGGGTAACACCGGGGAGCTGTTTTTT.

The chain has TRBV5-1 and TRBJ2-3; TRBD1 might be the D (7 bases). V lost 3 bases to trimming and J lost 8 bases, with 28 bases between them. There are 18 residues in the CDR3. CDR1 SGHRS and CDR2 YFSETQ come from the germline V gene. The CDR3 DNA sequence: TGCGCCAGCAGCTCGAACACGATCAGGGGGGTCAGGATGAGTACGCAGTATTTT. The encoded protein is CASSSNTIRGVRMSTQYF.

The chain combines TRBV19 with TRBJ1-2, with TRBD1 matching over 8 bases. V trimming: 2 bases; J trimming: 5 bases; junction bases outside the gene matches: 7. CDR1 is LNHDA and CDR2 is SQIVND in the germline V gene (reference sequence). The CDR3 consists of 15 residues. In nucleotides, the CDR3 is TGTGCCAGTAGTATACTCCAGGGGGCAGGATATGGCTACACCTTC. Encoded protein: CASSILQGAGYGYTF.